The clone carrying this T cell receptor beta chain was counted between two and nine times. Authors' analysis steps: Amplification with reference gene primers provided the estimates of nucleated cell counts. Libraries were prepared by immunoSEQ multiplex PCR; TCRdb keeps only in-frame clonotypes and omits some of them. V and J calls and clone size follow that table, whereas D and trimming were derived from the DNA. The data hold fewer than 300,000 clones, with over 75% observed a single time. CDR3 length: 16 residues. V trimming: 3 bases; J trimming: 6 bases; junction bases outside the gene matches: 11. The germline V gene has CDR1 SGDLS and CDR2 YYNGEE. The record originates from a study of blood T cell repertoires in COVID-19. Study in general: Both acute and convalescent COVID-19 samples were obtained from the United States, Italy and Spain.

The rearrangement uses TRBV9 and TRBJ1-1, with TRBD1 identical over 10 bases. The sequenced sample consisted of peripheral blood. This TCR derives from a human donor in a cohort sampled during active COVID-19. The CDR3: CASSALHRDRGSEAFF. CDR3 DNA: TGTGCCAGCAGCGCACTTCACCGGGACAGGGGTTCTGAAGCTTTCTTT.